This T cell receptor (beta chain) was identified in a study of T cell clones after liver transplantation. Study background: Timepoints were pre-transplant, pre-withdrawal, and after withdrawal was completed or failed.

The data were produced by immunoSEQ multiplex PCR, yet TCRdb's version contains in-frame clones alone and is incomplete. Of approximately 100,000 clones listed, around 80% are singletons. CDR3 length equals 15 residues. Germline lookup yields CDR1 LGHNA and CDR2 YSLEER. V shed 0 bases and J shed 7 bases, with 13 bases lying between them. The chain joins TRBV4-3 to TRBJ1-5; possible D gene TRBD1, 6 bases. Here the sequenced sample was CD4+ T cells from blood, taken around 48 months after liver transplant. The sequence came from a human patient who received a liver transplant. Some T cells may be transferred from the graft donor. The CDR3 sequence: CASSQEGGLRQPQHF. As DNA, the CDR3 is TGCGCCAGCAGCCAAGAAGGGGGGCTGAGGCAGCCCCAGCATTTT.